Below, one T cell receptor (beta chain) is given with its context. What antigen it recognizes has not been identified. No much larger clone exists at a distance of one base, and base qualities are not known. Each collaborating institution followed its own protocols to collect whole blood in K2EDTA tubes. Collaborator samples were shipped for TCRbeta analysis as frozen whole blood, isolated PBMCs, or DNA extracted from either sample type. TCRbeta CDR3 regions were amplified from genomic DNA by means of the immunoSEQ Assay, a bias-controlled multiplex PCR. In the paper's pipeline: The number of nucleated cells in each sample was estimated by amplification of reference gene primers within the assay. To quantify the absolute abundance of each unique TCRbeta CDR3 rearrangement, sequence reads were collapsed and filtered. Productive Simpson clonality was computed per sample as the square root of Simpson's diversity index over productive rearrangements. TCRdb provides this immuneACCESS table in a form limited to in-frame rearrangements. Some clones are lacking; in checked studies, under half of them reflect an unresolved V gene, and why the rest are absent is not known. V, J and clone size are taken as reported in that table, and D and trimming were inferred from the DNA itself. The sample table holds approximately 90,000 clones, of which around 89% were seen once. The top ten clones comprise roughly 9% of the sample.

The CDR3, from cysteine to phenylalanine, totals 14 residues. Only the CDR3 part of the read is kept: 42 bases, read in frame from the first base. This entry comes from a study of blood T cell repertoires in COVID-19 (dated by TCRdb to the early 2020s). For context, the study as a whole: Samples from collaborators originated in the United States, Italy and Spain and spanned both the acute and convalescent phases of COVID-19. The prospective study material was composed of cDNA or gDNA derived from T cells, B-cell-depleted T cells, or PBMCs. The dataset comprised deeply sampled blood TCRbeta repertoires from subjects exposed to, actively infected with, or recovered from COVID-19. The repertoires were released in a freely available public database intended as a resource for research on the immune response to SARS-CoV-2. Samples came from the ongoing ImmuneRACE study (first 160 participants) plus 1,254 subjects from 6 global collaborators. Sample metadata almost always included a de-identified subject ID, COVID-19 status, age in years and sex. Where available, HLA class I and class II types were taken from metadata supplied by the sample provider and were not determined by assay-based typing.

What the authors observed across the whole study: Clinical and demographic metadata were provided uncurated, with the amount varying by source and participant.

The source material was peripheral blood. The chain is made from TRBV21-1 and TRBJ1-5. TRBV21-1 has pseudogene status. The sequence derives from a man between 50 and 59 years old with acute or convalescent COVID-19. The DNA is TGTGCCAGCAGCCCCCGCTGGGAGAATCAGCCCCAGCATTTT. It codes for CASSPRWENQPQHF.